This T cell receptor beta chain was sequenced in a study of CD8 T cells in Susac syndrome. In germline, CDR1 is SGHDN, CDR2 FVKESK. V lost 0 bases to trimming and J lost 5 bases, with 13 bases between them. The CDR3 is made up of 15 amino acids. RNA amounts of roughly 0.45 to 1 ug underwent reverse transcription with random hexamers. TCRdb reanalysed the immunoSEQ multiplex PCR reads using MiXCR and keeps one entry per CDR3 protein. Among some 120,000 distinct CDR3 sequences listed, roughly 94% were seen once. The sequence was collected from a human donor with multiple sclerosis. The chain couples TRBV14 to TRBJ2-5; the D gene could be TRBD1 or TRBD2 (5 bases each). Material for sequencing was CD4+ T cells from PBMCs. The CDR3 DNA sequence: TGTGCCAGCAGCCAAGATCTAGCAAGGGGCGAGACCCAGTACTTC. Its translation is CASSQDLARGETQYF.